The 26 T cell receptor beta chains given below trace back to one sample, sequenced in a study of CD8 T cells in ankylosing spondylitis. TCRdb used MiXCR to reprocess the 5' RACE reads, holding one entry per CDR3 protein. This sample has 130,000 or so distinct CDR3 sequences, with 7% found just once. Sequenced input: blood, either unsorted or a sorted T cell fraction (not recorded which). The receptors come from a male donor with ankylosing spondylitis or in good health (not recorded which).

Ten or more counts support this clonotype. The chain couples TRBV7-2 to TRBJ1-4, with a weak D call TRBD1 (6 bases). V was cut by 5 bases and J by 7 bases, with 23 bases left in between. Germline CDR1 is SGHTA and CDR2 is FQGNSA. CDR3 length equals 17 residues. Here the CDR3 reads CASSPEGLGGAGEKLFF. The DNA for the CDR3 is TGTGCCAGCAGCCCAGAAGGCTTGGGGGGGGCTGGTGAAAAACTGTTTTTT.

This clonotype was counted at least ten times. Here the CDR3 DNA reads TGTGCCAGCATTCAGAGCCCAACGATGTTCGCCGGGGAGCTGTTTTTT. Translated, it gives CASIQSPTMFAGELFF. The J gene is TRBJ2-2, the V gene TRBV27, with no clear D. Germline values: CDR1 MNHEY, CDR2 SMNVEV (reference sequence). Trimming stripped 7 bases from V and 6 bases from J, with 21 bases between. The CDR3 loop spans 16 amino acids.

J is TRBJ1-1 and V is TRBV12-3 or TRBV12-4; the D gene is possibly TRBD1 (6 bases). Trimming took 2 bases from V and 3 from J, leaving 10 bases between them. The CDR3 runs 14 residues. CDR3 coding DNA: TGTGCCAGCAGTTTAAACAGGGAGTACACTGAAGCTTTCTTT. This codes for CASSLNREYTEAFF.

In this sample, this clonotype turned up many times. The chain has TRBV9 and TRBJ1-1, with a tentative D call TRBD1 (6 bases). The CDR3 is 15 residues long. V dropped 3 bases and J dropped 4 bases, with 16 bases sitting between them. Germline V gene data show CDR1 as SGDLS and CDR2 as YYNGEE. The CDR3 DNA sequence: TGTGCCAGCAGCGCCTCGGGACATTTGGGCACTGAAGCTTTCTTT. Its translation: CASSASGHLGTEAFF.

The chain employs TRBV12-3 or TRBV12-4 and TRBJ2-4, with TRBD1 identical over 7 bases. J gave up 1 base and V 5 bases, and 8 bases lay outside the gene matches. The CDR3 contains 16 residues. The CDR3 DNA reads as TGTGCCAGCAGTCACAGGGGCCGTTTGGCCAAAAACATTCAGTACTTC. Its translation: CASSHRGRLAKNIQYF.

This clonotype showed up many times. V gene TRBV7-8 combines with J gene TRBJ2-5; D is possibly TRBD1 or TRBD2 (5 bases each). The CDR3 covers 15 residues. Trimming removed 8 bases from V and 4 bases from J, with 20 bases in between. Per the germline V gene, CDR1 is SGHVS and CDR2 is FQNEAQ. Here the CDR3 reads CASGELRGGRETQYF. The DNA for the CDR3 is TGTGCCAGCGGCGAACTGCGTGGGGGTCGAGAGACCCAGTACTTC.

This clonotype appeared many times. The chain uses TRBV15 and TRBJ2-3, with TRBD2 identical over 11 bases. With V trimmed by 0 bases and J by 6 bases, 11 bases remained unmatched. The CDR3 extends over 18 amino acids. Germline CDR1 reads LNHNV; CDR2 reads YYDKDF (reference sequence). The CDR3 DNA reads as TGTGCCACCAGCAGAGAATCGGGGACTAGCGGAGCCGGGGATACGCAGTATTTT. This translates into CATSRESGTSGAGDTQYF.

This clonotype was picked up many times. The rearrangement uses TRBV7-2 and TRBJ2-1; D remains unclear. Germline loops: CDR1 SGHTA, CDR2 FQGNSA. V lost 1 base and J 6 bases, leaving 13 bases between the germline ends. CDR3 length: 15 residues. The CDR3 DNA follows: TGTGCCAGCAGCTTAGACGCAACCTTCCGCAATGAGCAGTTCTTC. This gives the protein CASSLDATFRNEQFF.

The CDR3 bases are TGCGCCAGCGGCCCTGCGCGGACGGAATCCTACGAGCAGTACTTC. Its translation: CASGPARTESYEQYF. V usage is TRBV5-1 and J usage is TRBJ2-7, with D unclear. There are 15 residues in the CDR3. The V gene lost 7 bases and the J gene lost 1 base, with 18 bases spanning the gap. CDR1 and CDR2 from the germline V gene are SGHRS and YFSETQ.

This clonotype was seen ten or more times. V is TRBV9 and J is TRBJ2-3, with 10 nucleotides matching TRBD2. The CDR3 totals 14 residues. J gave up 4 bases and V 5 bases, and 4 bases lay outside the gene matches. Germline lookup yields CDR1 SGDLS and CDR2 YYNGEE. This CDR3 reads CASRGTSDSDTQYF. CDR3 coding DNA: TGTGCCAGCAGGGGGACTAGCGATTCAGATACGCAGTATTTT.

In this sample, this clonotype turned up many times. This chain links TRBV5-1 with TRBJ2-1, with TRBD1 matching 9 bases. This CDR3 comprises 15 residues. With 2 bases clipped from V and 9 bases from J, the junction kept 9 bases outside the gene matches. Germline V gene data show CDR1 as SGHRS and CDR2 as YFSETQ. CDR3: CASSFRDRVAGEQFF. CDR3 DNA: TGCGCCAGCAGCTTCCGGGACAGGGTGGCCGGTGAGCAGTTCTTC.

This clonotype was recorded at least ten times. V and J are TRBV19 and TRBJ1-1; D ambiguous. The CDR3 is 16 residues long. V dropped 0 bases and J dropped 0 bases, with 11 bases sitting between them. Germline assignment: CDR1 LNHDA and CDR2 SQIVND (reference sequence). The CDR3: CASSIDLGEMNTEAFF. CDR3 bases: TGTGCCAGTAGTATAGATCTTGGAGAGATGAACACTGAAGCTTTCTTT.

This clonotype was counted at least ten times. This sequence joins TRBV15 and TRBJ2-3; D perhaps matches TRBD2 (6 bases). V lost 3 bases, J lost 5 bases, and 6 bases lay in between. Germline V CDR1 and CDR2: LNHNV, YYDKDF (reference sequence). This CDR3 spans 12 amino acids. CDR3 in amino acids: CATSRGLDTQYF. CDR3 in DNA: TGTGCCACCAGCAGGGGACTAGATACGCAGTATTTT.

This clonotype was observed at least ten times. V usage is TRBV20-1 and J usage is TRBJ1-2, with 7 bases fitting TRBD1. Trimming removed 6 bases from V and 2 bases from J; junction bases left unmatched: 6. This CDR3 comprises 13 residues. Germline CDR1 is DFQATT and CDR2 is SNEGSKA (reference sequence). The CDR3 is CSAVDRANYGYTF. DNA of the CDR3: TGCAGTGCCGTAGACAGGGCGAACTATGGCTACACCTTC.

This clonotype has at least ten counts. The V gene is TRBV5-5, the J gene TRBJ1-1; no clear D. The V end lost 1 base, the J end lost 8 bases, and 6 bases lay between the germline ends. This CDR3 region has 11 residues. Germline V gene data show CDR1 as SGHKS and CDR2 as YYEKEE (reference sequence). The CDR3 coding sequence is TGTGCCAGCAGCTTGCTTTCCGAAGCTTTCTTT. Translation: CASSLLSEAFF.

The sample holds many counts of this clonotype. The chain employs TRBV3-1 and TRBJ1-1, with unresolved D. Trimming left V 0 bases short and J 1 base short, with 6 bases between. Germline V gene sequence: CDR1 LGHDT, CDR2 YNNKEL (reference sequence). CDR3 length: 14 residues. This CDR3 is CASSQDIGNTEAFF. As DNA, the CDR3 is TGTGCCAGCAGCCAAGATATAGGGAACACTGAAGCTTTCTTT.

This clonotype has ten or more counts. The rearrangement joins TRBV6-2 or TRBV6-3 to TRBJ2-1; 8 bases fit TRBD2. This CDR3 has 15 residues. V dropped 10 bases and J dropped 2; count of bases not matched to a gene: 10. CDR1 is MNHEY, CDR2 SVGEGT, per germline. The chain's CDR3 is CATGPTSGPYNEQFF. In DNA, the CDR3 is TGTGCCACAGGGCCTACTAGCGGCCCCTACAATGAGCAGTTCTTC.

The chain joins TRBV11-2 to TRBJ2-5, with 10 bases lining up with TRBD2. The CDR3 runs 16 residues. With V trimmed by 5 bases and J by 2 bases, 8 bases remained unmatched. Germline loops: CDR1 SGHAT, CDR2 FQNNGV. CDR3 DNA sequence: TGTGCCAGCAGCCCCCGTAGTAGCGGGGGGCAAGAGACCCAGTACTTC. It codes for CASSPRSSGGQETQYF.

The V and J genes are TRBV18 and TRBJ2-2; D perhaps matches TRBD1 (5 bases). The V and J ends lost 3 bases and 6 bases respectively, with 8 bases between them. Germline V gene sequence: CDR1 KGHSH, CDR2 LQKENI. This CDR3 has 13 residues. As DNA, the CDR3 is TGTGCCAGCTCACCCGGACAATCCGGGGAGCTGTTTTTT. It yields the protein CASSPGQSGELFF.

This clonotype has ten or more counts. At one boundary the junction diverges from the germline segment, which might be a read error. This sequence joins TRBV20-1 and TRBJ2-7, with D perhaps matching TRBD1 or TRBD2 (7 bases each). The germline V gene encodes CDR1 DFQATT and CDR2 SNEGSKA (reference sequence). The CDR3 has 12 amino acids. In DNA, the CDR3 is TGTGCAGGGGGAGGGGTAGCCTACGAGCAGTACTTC. Translating gives CAGGGVAYEQYF.

Ten or more counts support this clonotype. This chain links TRBV12-3 or TRBV12-4 with TRBJ1-1; no firm D call. V shed 6 bases and J shed 1 base, with 12 bases lying between them. The CDR3 totals 14 residues. The DNA for the CDR3 is TGTGCCAGCAGGGGCTTGGACTCGAACACTGAAGCTTTCTTT. Translated: CASRGLDSNTEAFF.

There are many counts of this clonotype. CDR3 sequence (DNA): TGTGCCAGCAGCGCAGTTACAGGGTTCGGCACCGGGGAGCTGTTTTTT. Encoded protein: CASSAVTGFGTGELFF. This chain uses TRBV9 with TRBJ2-2, with a tentative D call TRBD1 (6 bases). Trimming removed 3 bases from V and 4 bases from J, with 16 bases in between. This CDR3 spans 16 amino acids. The germline V gene encodes CDR1 SGDLS and CDR2 YYNGEE.

In this sample, this clonotype turned up many times. The chain is built from TRBV20-1 and TRBJ2-7, with D hard to call. There are 12 residues in the CDR3. The germline CDR1 and CDR2 sequences are DFQATT and SNEGSKA (reference sequence). V was cut by 6 bases and J by 0 bases, with 9 bases left in between. The CDR3 sequence: CSARSFSYEQYF. The DNA of the CDR3 is TGCAGTGCCAGGTCATTCTCCTACGAGCAGTACTTC.

This clonotype was seen at least ten times. V and J are TRBV28 and TRBJ2-3, with 8 bases matching TRBD2. This CDR3 region has 14 residues. Germline V CDR1 and CDR2: MDHEN, SYDVKM. Germline trimming cut 6 bases from V and 4 bases from J; bases unmatched to any gene: 6. CDR3 sequence reads: CASSQTSVSDTQYF. The CDR3 bases are TGTGCCAGCAGCCAGACTAGCGTATCAGATACGCAGTATTTT. Full variable domain (outside the CDR3, taken from reference TRBV28 and TRBJ2-3): DVKVTQSSRYLVKRTGEKVFLECVQDMDHENMFWYRQDPGLGLRLIYFSYDVKMKEKGDIPEGYSVSREKKERFSLILESASTNQTSMYLCASSQTSVSDTQYFGPGTRLTVL.

This clonotype has at least ten counts. The V and J genes are TRBV6-1 and TRBJ2-7; 8 bases line up with TRBD1. V shed 5 bases and J 0 bases; nucleotides not matched to a gene: 6. Germline V gene data show CDR1 as MNHNS and CDR2 as SASEGT. The CDR3 extends over 15 amino acids. DNA of the CDR3: TGTGCCAGCAGTCCGGGACAGGCGAACTCCTACGAGCAGTACTTC. This encodes CASSPGQANSYEQYF.

This clonotype appeared many times. The rearrangement joins TRBV18 to TRBJ1-2, with TRBD1 matching 8 bases. The CDR3 runs 15 residues. Germline V gives CDR1 KGHSH, CDR2 LQKENI. Trimming removed 3 bases from V and 1 base from J; junction bases left unmatched: 4. CDR3 nucleotides: TGTGCCAGCTCACCCCAGGGGGCGAGTAACTATGGCTACACCTTC. This codes for CASSPQGASNYGYTF.